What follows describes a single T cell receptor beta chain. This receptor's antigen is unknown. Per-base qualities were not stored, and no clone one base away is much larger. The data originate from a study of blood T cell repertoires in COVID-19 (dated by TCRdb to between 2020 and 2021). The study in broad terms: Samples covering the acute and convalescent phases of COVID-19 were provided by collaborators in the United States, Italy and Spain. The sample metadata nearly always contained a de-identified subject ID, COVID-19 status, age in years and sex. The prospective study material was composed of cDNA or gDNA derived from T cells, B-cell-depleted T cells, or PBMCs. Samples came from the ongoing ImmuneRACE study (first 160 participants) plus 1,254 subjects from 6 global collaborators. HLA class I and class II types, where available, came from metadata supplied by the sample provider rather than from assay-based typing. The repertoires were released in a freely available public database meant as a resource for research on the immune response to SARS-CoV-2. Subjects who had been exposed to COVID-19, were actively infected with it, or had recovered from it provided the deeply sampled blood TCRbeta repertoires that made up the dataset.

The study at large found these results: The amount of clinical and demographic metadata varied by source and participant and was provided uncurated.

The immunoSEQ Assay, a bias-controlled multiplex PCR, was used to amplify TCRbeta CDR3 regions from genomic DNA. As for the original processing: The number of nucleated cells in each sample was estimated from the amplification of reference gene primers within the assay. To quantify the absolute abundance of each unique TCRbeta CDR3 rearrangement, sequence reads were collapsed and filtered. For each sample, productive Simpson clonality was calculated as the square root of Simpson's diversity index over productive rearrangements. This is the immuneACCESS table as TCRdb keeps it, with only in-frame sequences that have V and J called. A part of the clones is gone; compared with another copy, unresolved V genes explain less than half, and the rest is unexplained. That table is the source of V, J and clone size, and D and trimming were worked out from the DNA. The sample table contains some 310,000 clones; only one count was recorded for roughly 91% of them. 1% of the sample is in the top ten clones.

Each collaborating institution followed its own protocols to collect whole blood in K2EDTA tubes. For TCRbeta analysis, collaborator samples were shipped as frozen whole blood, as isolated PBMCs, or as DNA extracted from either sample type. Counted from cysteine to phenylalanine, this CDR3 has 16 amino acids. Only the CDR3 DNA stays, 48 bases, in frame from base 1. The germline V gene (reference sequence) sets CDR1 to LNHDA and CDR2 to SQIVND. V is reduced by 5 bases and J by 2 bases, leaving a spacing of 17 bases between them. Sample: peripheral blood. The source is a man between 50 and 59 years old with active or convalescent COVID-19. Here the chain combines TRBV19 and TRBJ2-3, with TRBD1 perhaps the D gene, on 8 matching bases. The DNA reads TGTGCCAGTAGTGGGATACAGGGGGGGGTCACAGATACGCAGTATTTT. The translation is CASSGIQGGVTDTQYF.